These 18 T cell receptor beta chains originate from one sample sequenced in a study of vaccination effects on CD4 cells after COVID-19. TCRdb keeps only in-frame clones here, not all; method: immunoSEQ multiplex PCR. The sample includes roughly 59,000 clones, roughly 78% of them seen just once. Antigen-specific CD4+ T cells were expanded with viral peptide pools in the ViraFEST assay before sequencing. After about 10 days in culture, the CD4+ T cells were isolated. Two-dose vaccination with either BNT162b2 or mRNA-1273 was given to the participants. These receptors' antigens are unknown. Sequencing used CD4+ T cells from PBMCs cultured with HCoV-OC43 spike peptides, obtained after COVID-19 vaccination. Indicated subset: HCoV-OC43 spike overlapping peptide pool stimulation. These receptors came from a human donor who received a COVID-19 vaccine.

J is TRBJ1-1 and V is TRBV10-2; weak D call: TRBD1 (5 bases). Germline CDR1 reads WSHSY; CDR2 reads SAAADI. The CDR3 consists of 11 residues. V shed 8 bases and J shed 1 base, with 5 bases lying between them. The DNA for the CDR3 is TGCGCCAGCGGACAGAACACTGAAGCTTTCTTT. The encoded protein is CASGQNTEAFF.

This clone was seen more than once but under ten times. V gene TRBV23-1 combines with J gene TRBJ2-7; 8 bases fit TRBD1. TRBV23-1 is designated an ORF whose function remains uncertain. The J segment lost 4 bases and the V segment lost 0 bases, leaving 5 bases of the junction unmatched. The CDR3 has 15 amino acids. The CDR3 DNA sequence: TGCGCCAGCAGTCAATCGGACAGGGACGGGTACGAGCAGTACGTC. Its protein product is CASSQSDRDGYEQYV.

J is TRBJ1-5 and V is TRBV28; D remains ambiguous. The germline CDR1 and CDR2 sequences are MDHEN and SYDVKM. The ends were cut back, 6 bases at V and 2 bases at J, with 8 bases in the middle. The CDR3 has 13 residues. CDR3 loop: CASSGRGNQPQHF. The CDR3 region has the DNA TGTGCCAGCAGCGGTCGGGGCAATCAGCCCCAGCATTTT.

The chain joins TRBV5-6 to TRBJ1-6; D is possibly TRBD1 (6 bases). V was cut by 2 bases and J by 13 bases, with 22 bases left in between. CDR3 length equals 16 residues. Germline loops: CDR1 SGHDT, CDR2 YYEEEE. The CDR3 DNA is TGTGCCAGCAGCTTCTCCACAGGGACCCTTGGGATTCCCCTCCACTTT. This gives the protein CASSFSTGTLGIPLHF.

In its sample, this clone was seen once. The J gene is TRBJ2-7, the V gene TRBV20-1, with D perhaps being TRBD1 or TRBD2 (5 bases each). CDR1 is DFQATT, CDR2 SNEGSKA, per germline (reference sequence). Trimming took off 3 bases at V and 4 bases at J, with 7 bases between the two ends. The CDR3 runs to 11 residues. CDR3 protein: CSASGGYEQYV. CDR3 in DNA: TGCAGTGCTAGTGGGGGTTACGAGCAGTACGTC.

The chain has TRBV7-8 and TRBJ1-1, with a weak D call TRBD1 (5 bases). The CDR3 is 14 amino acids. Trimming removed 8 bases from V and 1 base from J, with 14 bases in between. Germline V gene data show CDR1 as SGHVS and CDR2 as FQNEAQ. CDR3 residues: CASGSGLRNTEAFF. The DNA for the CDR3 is TGTGCCAGCGGATCGGGACTGCGGAACACTGAAGCTTTCTTT.

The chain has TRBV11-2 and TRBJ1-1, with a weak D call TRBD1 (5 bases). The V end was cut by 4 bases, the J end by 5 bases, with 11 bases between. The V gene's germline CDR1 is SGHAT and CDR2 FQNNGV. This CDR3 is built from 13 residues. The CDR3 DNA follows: TGTGCCAGCAGCTGGGACCTGCAAACTGAAGCTTTCTTT. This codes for CASSWDLQTEAFF.

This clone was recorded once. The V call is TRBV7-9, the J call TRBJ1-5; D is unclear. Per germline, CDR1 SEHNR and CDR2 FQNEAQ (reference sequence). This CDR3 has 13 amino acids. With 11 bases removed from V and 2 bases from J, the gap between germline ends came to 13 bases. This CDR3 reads CACGSTGNQPQHF. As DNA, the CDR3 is TGTGCCTGCGGGTCCACGGGCAATCAGCCCCAGCATTTT.

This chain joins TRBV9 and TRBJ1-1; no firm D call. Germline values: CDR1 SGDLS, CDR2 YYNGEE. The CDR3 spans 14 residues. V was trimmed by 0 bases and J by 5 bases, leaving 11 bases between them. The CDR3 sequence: CASSVESRKTEAFF. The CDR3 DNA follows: TGTGCCAGCAGCGTAGAGAGTCGGAAAACTGAAGCTTTCTTT.

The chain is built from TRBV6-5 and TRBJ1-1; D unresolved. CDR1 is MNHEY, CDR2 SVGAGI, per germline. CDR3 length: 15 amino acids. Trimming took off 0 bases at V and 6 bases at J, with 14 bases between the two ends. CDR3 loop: CASSYSNLWAAEAFF. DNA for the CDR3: TGTGCCAGCAGTTACTCGAATCTCTGGGCTGCTGAAGCTTTCTTT.

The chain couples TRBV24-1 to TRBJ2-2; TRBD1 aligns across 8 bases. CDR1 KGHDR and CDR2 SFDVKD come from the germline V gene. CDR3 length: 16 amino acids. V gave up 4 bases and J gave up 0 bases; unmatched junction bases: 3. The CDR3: CATSDQGAANTGELFF. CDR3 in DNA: TGTGCCACCAGTGACCAGGGGGCCGCGAACACCGGGGAGCTGTTTTTT.

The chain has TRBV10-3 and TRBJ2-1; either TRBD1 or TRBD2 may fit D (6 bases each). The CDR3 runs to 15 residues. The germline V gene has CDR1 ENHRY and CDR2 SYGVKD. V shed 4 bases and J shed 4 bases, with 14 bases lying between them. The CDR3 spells CAISVGGGQYNEQFF. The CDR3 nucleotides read TGTGCCATCAGTGTGGGGGGAGGACAGTACAATGAGCAGTTCTTC.

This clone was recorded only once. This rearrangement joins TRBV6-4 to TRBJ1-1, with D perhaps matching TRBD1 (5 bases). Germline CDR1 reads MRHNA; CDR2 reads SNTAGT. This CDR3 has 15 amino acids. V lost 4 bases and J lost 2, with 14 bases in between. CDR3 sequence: CASSVGVGGNTEAFF. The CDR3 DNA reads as TGTGCCAGCAGTGTCGGCGTGGGGGGTAACACTGAAGCTTTCTTT.

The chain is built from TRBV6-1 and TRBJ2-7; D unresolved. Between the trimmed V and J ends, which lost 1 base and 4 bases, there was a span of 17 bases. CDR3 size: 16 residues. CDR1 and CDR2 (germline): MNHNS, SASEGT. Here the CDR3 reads CASSEGSSYNYYEQYV. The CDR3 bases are TGTGCCAGCAGTGAAGGCTCCTCTTATAACTATTACGAGCAGTACGTC.

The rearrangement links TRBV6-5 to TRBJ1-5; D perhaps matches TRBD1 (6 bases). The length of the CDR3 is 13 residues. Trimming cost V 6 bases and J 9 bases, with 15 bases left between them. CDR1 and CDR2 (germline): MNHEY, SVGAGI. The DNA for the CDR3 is TGTGCCAGCAGCCAGACAGGCGACAGGCCCCAGCATTTT. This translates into CASSQTGDRPQHF.

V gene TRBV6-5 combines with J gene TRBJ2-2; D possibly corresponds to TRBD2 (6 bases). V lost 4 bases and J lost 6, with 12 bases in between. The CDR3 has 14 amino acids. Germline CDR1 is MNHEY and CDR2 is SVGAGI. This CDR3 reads CASSLEGRAGELFF. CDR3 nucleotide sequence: TGTGCCAGCAGTTTGGAGGGGCGGGCCGGGGAGCTGTTTTTT.

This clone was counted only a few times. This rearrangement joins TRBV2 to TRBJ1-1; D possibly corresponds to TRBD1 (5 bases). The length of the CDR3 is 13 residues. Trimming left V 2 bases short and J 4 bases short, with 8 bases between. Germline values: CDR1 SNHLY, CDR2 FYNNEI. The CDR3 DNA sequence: TGTGCCAGCAGTGAACAGCAGGGCACTGAAGCTTTCTTT. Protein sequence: CASSEQQGTEAFF.

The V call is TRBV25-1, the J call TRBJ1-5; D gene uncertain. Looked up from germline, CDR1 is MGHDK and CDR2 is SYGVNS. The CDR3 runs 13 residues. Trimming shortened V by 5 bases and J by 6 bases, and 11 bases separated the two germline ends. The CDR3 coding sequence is TGTGCCAGCAGTCTAACTAGCGGTCAGCCCCAGCATTTT. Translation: CASSLTSGQPQHF.